Below, 31 T cell receptor beta chains from the same sample are listed, as sequenced in a study of neurological immune-mediated disorders. A single record per CDR3 protein comes from TCRdb applying MiXCR to the 5' RACE reads. The sample records approximately 84,000 distinct CDR3 sequences, 3.5% to 5.5% being singletons. Documented time point: longitudinal time-point 3. The specimen sequenced was PBMCs. These receptors were taken from a woman aged 55-69 years with multiple sclerosis.

This clonotype was seen a few times. This chain connects TRBV3-1 to TRBJ1-5, with a tentative D call TRBD1 (5 bases). The CDR3 is made up of 15 amino acids. The V and J ends lost 1 base and 5 bases respectively, with 12 bases between them. Germline assignment: CDR1 LGHDT and CDR2 YNNKEL (reference sequence). The CDR3 is CASSQGMGGDQPQHF. CDR3 in DNA: TGTGCCAGCAGCCAAGGTATGGGAGGGGATCAGCCCCAGCATTTT. The complete variable domain, with remaining parts taken from reference TRBV3-1 and TRBJ1-5, reads DTAVSQTPKYLVTQMGNDKSIKCEQNLGHDTMYWYKQDSKKFLKIMFSYNNKELIINETVPNRFSPKSPDKAHLNLHINSLELGDSAVYFCASSQGMGGDQPQHFGDGTRLSIL.

This clonotype was counted ten times or more. This rearrangement joins TRBV20-1 to TRBJ1-3; D may be TRBD1 (6 bases). The V end lost 1 base, the J end lost 0 bases, and 13 bases lay between the germline ends. Germline loops: CDR1 DFQATT, CDR2 SNEGSKA (reference sequence). The CDR3 loop spans 16 amino acids. This CDR3 reads CSARVGQIRSGNTIYF. In nucleotides, the CDR3 is TGCAGTGCTAGAGTGGGACAAATACGCTCTGGAAACACCATATATTTT.

This clonotype was seen many times. The DNA of the CDR3 is TGTGCCAGCAGAGCCGGGGGTTTCCAAGAGACCCAGTACTTC. Amino acids: CASRAGGFQETQYF. This chain uses TRBV28 with TRBJ2-5; weak D call: TRBD2 (6 bases). V was shortened by 6 bases and J by 1 base, with 12 bases between the two germline ends. CDR3 length: 14 residues. The germline V gene has CDR1 MDHEN and CDR2 SYDVKM.

The sample holds many counts of this clonotype. V usage is TRBV4-1 and J usage is TRBJ1-5; D unresolved. The CDR3 has 13 amino acids. Germline V gene sequence: CDR1 MGHRA, CDR2 YSYEKL. Trimming took off 0 bases at V and 12 bases at J, with 12 bases between the two ends. Here the CDR3 DNA reads TGCGCCAGCAGCCAAGATACCTATGGGCACCAGCATTTT. As protein: CASSQDTYGHQHF.

This clonotype was seen ten or more times. The CDR3 sequence is CASSPSSGLEDPYEQYF. CDR3 DNA: TGTGCCAGCAGTCCCTCCAGCGGACTAGAAGACCCCTACGAGCAGTACTTC. The chain has TRBV27 and TRBJ2-7; 7 nucleotides line up with TRBD2. Germline trimming cut 5 bases from V and 2 bases from J; bases unmatched to any gene: 15. Germline V gene data show CDR1 as MNHEY and CDR2 as SMNVEV (reference sequence). CDR3 length equals 17 residues.

This clonotype has a count of ten or more. The chain is built from TRBV20-1 and TRBJ1-2, with D perhaps TRBD1 (5 bases). The germline CDR1 and CDR2 sequences are DFQATT and SNEGSKA (reference sequence). The CDR3 is 13 residues long. Trimming took off 0 bases at V and 4 bases at J, with 9 bases between the two ends. CDR3 sequence (DNA): TGCAGTGCTAGAGATCCAGGGATCTATGGCTACACCTTC. It is translated as CSARDPGIYGYTF.

The rearrangement joins TRBV5-5 to TRBJ2-2; perhaps D is TRBD1 or TRBD2 (5 bases each). The CDR3 is made up of 16 amino acids. Germline CDR1 SGHKS, CDR2 YYEKEE (reference sequence). Trimming cost V 2 bases and J 1 base, with 12 bases left between them. CDR3 nucleotides: TGTGCCAGCAGCTTCGGGGACGCCCTGAACACCGGGGAGCTGTTTTTT. Its translation is CASSFGDALNTGELFF.

The table lists this clonotype with many counts. This chain uses TRBV5-1 with TRBJ2-3; 7 bases align to TRBD1. CDR3 length equals 15 residues. V lost 0 bases, J lost 4 bases, and 5 bases stayed unmatched. Germline lookup yields CDR1 SGHRS and CDR2 YFSETQ. The DNA for the CDR3 is TGCGCCAGCAGCTTGGAGGGACAGTTTTCAGATACGCAGTATTTT. Protein product: CASSLEGQFSDTQYF. Full variable domain (remainder filled in from reference TRBV5-1 and TRBJ2-3): KAGVTQTPRYLIKTRGQQVTLSCSPISGHRSVSWYQQTPGQGLQFLFEYFSETQRNKGNFPGRFSGRQFSNSRSEMNVSTLELGDSALYLCASSLEGQFSDTQYFGPGTRLTVL.

The table lists this clonotype with many counts. This rearrangement joins TRBV7-6 to TRBJ2-5; TRBD2 matches 9 bases. Germline V gives CDR1 SGHVS, CDR2 FNYEAQ. This CDR3 region has 15 residues. Trimming removed 3 bases from V and 2 bases from J; junction bases left unmatched: 4. The CDR3 region has the DNA TGTGCCAGCAGCTTCCGACTAGCGGTACAAGAGACCCAGTACTTC. This sequence encodes CASSFRLAVQETQYF.

This clonotype was seen repeatedly, ten times or more. V usage is TRBV5-1 and J usage is TRBJ2-2; D unresolved. With 1 base removed from V and 0 bases from J, the gap between germline ends came to 10 bases. The CDR3 has 16 amino acids. The germline CDR1 and CDR2 sequences are SGHRS and YFSETQ. The CDR3 sequence: CASSLYGLPNTGELFF. In DNA, the CDR3 is TGCGCCAGCAGCTTGTACGGTCTACCGAACACCGGGGAGCTGTTTTTT. Full variable domain (remainder filled in from reference TRBV5-1 and TRBJ2-2): KAGVTQTPRYLIKTRGQQVTLSCSPISGHRSVSWYQQTPGQGLQFLFEYFSETQRNKGNFPGRFSGRQFSNSRSEMNVSTLELGDSALYLCASSLYGLPNTGELFFGEGSRLTVL.

This clonotype was seen ten or more times. The rearrangement uses TRBV20-1 and TRBJ2-6; the D gene is possibly TRBD1 (5 bases). The V end lost 1 base, the J end lost 3 bases, and 16 bases lay between the germline ends. This CDR3 contains 17 residues. Germline-derived CDR1 and CDR2 are DFQATT and SNEGSKA (reference sequence). CDR3 amino acids: CSARAQGSRGGANVLTF. The CDR3 DNA reads TGCAGTGCTAGAGCTCAGGGATCAAGGGGTGGGGCCAACGTCCTGACTTTC.

This clonotype was recorded many times. The V call is TRBV12-3 or TRBV12-4, the J call TRBJ1-5, with D possibly TRBD1 on 6 matching bases. The CDR3 is 14 amino acids. Between the trimmed V and J ends, which lost 6 bases and 3 bases, there was a span of 12 bases. CDR3 residues: CASSAGQYNQPQHF. The CDR3 region has the DNA TGTGCCAGCAGCGCCGGACAGTACAATCAGCCCCAGCATTTT.

This clonotype was seen many times. The chain is built from TRBV20-1 and TRBJ1-2; D remains unclear. V lost 6 bases and J 0 bases, leaving 8 bases between the germline ends. The germline gives CDR1 DFQATT, CDR2 SNEGSKA (reference sequence). The CDR3 loop spans 12 amino acids. CDR3 in amino acids: CSAPASNYGYTF. In DNA form, the CDR3 reads TGCAGTGCCCCCGCCTCTAACTATGGCTACACCTTC.

This clonotype was counted at least ten times. The gene calls are TRBV3-1 and TRBJ2-1; 12 bases agree with TRBD2. The CDR3 sequence is 19 residues long. From germline, CDR1 is LGHDT and CDR2 YNNKEL (reference sequence). V lost 0 bases to trimming and J lost 0 bases; unmatched junction nucleotides: 6. DNA of the CDR3: TGTGCCAGCAGCCAAGATCCTACTAGCGGGGGGACCTCCTACAATGAGCAGTTCTTC. It specifies CASSQDPTSGGTSYNEQFF.

This clonotype showed up many times. The chain uses TRBV24-1 and TRBJ2-7; 7 bases agree with TRBD1. This CDR3 has 12 residues. V was pared by 4 bases and J by 6 bases, with 2 bases of the junction left unmatched. Looked up from germline, CDR1 is KGHDR and CDR2 is SFDVKD. CDR3 amino acids: CATSDRTGEQYF. The CDR3 bases are TGTGCCACCAGTGACCGGACAGGCGAGCAGTACTTC.

This clonotype was recorded many times. CDR3 nucleotide sequence: TGTGCCAGCAGCTTGGACCCAGGGAAGGTCACAGATACGCAGTATTTT. As protein: CASSLDPGKVTDTQYF. The chain combines TRBV5-5 with TRBJ2-3, with a possible D match to TRBD1 (5 bases). Deletions cut 0 bases from V and 2 bases from J, with 13 bases between. Germline CDR1 SGHKS, CDR2 YYEKEE (reference sequence). This CDR3 region has 16 residues. Full variable domain (outside the CDR3, taken from reference TRBV5-5 and TRBJ2-3): DAGVTQSPTHLIKTRGQQVTLRCSPISGHKSVSWYQQVLGQGPQFIFQYYEKEERGRGNFPDRFSARQFPNYSSELNVNALLLGDSALYLCASSLDPGKVTDTQYFGPGTRLTVL.

This clonotype was counted ten times or more. The chain combines TRBV20-1 with TRBJ2-7, with 7 bases identical to TRBD1. V was clipped by 2 bases and J by 2 bases; unmatched bases: 9. The CDR3 sequence is 15 residues long. Germline V gene sequence: CDR1 DFQATT, CDR2 SNEGSKA (reference sequence). In DNA, the CDR3 is TGCAGTGCTAGATCGCTAACTGGGACAGCCTACGAGCAGTACTTC. Its translation: CSARSLTGTAYEQYF.

This clonotype has at least ten counts. V is TRBV25-1 and J is TRBJ2-3, with D tentatively TRBD1 or TRBD2 (7 bases each). The CDR3 sequence is 14 residues long. Per the germline V gene, CDR1 is MGHDK and CDR2 is SYGVNS. V was cut by 3 bases and J by 3 bases, with 10 bases left in between. The CDR3 region is CASSDQGGTDTQYF. In DNA form, the CDR3 reads TGTGCCAGCAGTGATCAGGGGGGGACAGATACGCAGTATTTT.

Many counts were recorded for this clonotype. This rearrangement joins TRBV20-1 to TRBJ1-2; D gene ambiguous. With 5 bases removed from V and 7 bases from J, the gap between germline ends came to 20 bases. This CDR3 has 14 amino acids. In germline, CDR1 is DFQATT, CDR2 SNEGSKA (reference sequence). CDR3 nucleotides: TGCAGTGCTTCCCAAGGTCGGGGAGTCGGTGGCTACACCTTC. This sequence encodes CSASQGRGVGGYTF.

This clonotype was seen ten or more times. This chain links TRBV12-3 or TRBV12-4 with TRBJ1-1, with TRBD1 matching over 9 bases. V trimming: 6 bases; J trimming: 0 bases; junction bases outside the gene matches: 11. The CDR3 has 17 residues. The CDR3 reads CASSPGTGRTMNTEAFF. CDR3 coding DNA: TGTGCCAGCAGCCCCGGGACAGGGCGAACTATGAACACTGAAGCTTTCTTT.

This clonotype was recorded many times. The chain employs TRBV3-1 and TRBJ2-3; 12 nucleotides align to TRBD2. CDR1 is LGHDT and CDR2 is YNNKEL in the germline V gene (reference sequence). This CDR3 contains 16 residues. Trimming removed 2 bases from V and 1 base from J; junction bases left unmatched: 1. Here the CDR3 reads CASSQRLAGGTDTQYF. CDR3 sequence (DNA): TGTGCCAGCAGCCAACGACTAGCGGGGGGCACAGATACGCAGTATTTT.

The table lists this clonotype with many counts. The chain joins TRBV4-1 to TRBJ2-6, with D possibly called TRBD1 or TRBD2 (6 bases each). CDR3 size: 16 residues. Germline CDR1 MGHRA, CDR2 YSYEKL. Between the trimmed V and J ends, which lost 1 base and 4 bases, there was a span of 11 bases. The CDR3 DNA reads as TGCGCCAGCAGCCAAGTTCGGGGGCCGGGGGCCAACGTCCTGACTTTC. Translated: CASSQVRGPGANVLTF.

Many counts were recorded for this clonotype. The rearrangement uses TRBV15 and TRBJ2-4, with 7 bases matching TRBD2. The ends lost 2 bases at V and 1 base at J; junction bases unmatched: 20. The CDR3 contains 21 residues. CDR1 and CDR2 (germline): LNHNV, YYDKDF (reference sequence). The CDR3 DNA follows: TGTGCCACCAGCAGACCGGGACGCACTTCGCCGACTAGCTGGGCCAAAAACATTCAGTACTTC. Translation gives CATSRPGRTSPTSWAKNIQYF.

There are a few counts of this clonotype. Being one base from a much bigger clone, this may be a read error. The V call is TRBV12-5, the J call TRBJ2-3; D uncertain. The ends were cut back, 1 base at V and 5 bases at J, with 13 bases in the middle. Looked up from germline, CDR1 is LGHNT and CDR2 is FRNRAP. The CDR3 consists of 15 residues. In DNA form, the CDR3 reads TGTGCTAGTGGTTTGGGTGAGGTGTACATAGATACGCAGTATTTT. It translates to CASGLGEVYIDTQYF. Complete variable domain (other parts from reference TRBV12-5 and TRBJ2-3): DARVTQTPRHKVTEMGQEVTMRCQPILGHNTVFWYRQTMMQGLELLAYFRNRAPLDDSGMPKDRFSAEMPDATLATLKIQPSEPRDSAVYFCASGLGEVYIDTQYFGPGTRLTVL.

There are many counts of this clonotype. The chain carries TRBV20-1 and TRBJ2-1; TRBD1 or TRBD2 may be the D gene (6 bases each). The CDR3 is 15 residues long. In germline, CDR1 is DFQATT, CDR2 SNEGSKA (reference sequence). Trimming removed 4 bases from V and 6 bases from J, with 19 bases in between. For the CDR3, the DNA is TGCAGTGCTAATCTTTCCCCCGGGGGCCCCAATGAGCAGTTCTTC. The encoded protein is CSANLSPGGPNEQFF.

This clonotype showed up just a few times. CDR3 nucleotides: TGCAGCGTTGGGGGGGGGGGGACCAATCAGCCCCAGCATTTT. It encodes CSVGGGGTNQPQHF. The rearrangement links TRBV29-1 to TRBJ1-5; D is perhaps TRBD1 (5 bases). Per the germline V gene, CDR1 is SQVTM and CDR2 is ANQGSEA. The CDR3 has 14 residues. V was trimmed by 4 bases and J by 3 bases, leaving 13 bases between them.

A note on this clonotype: This may come from a read error, since a much larger clone is one base off. The chain is built from TRBV7-6 and TRBJ2-5; TRBD1 might be the D (5 bases). CDR3 length equals 12 residues. In germline, CDR1 is SGHVS, CDR2 FNYEAQ. V dropped 3 bases and J dropped 4 bases, with 6 bases sitting between them. Here the CDR3 reads CASSFGAETQYF. CDR3 sequence (DNA): TGTGCCAGCAGCTTTGGGGCAGAGACCCAGTACTTC.

This clonotype has ten or more counts. The CDR3 sequence is CASRTTGLNTEAFF. CDR3 coding DNA: TGTGCCAGCCGCACAACAGGATTGAACACTGAAGCTTTCTTT. The chain has TRBV6-2 or TRBV6-3 and TRBJ1-1; TRBD1 might be the D (5 bases). V was trimmed by 8 bases and J by 0 bases, leaving 13 bases between them. Germline CDR1 and CDR2: MNHEY and SVGEGT. CDR3 length: 14 residues.

This clonotype was seen repeatedly, ten times or more. This chain joins TRBV6-5 and TRBJ2-3; D not resolved. The CDR3 length is 12 residues. Germline-derived CDR1 and CDR2 are MNHEY and SVGAGI. Trimming pared 5 bases from V and 4 bases from J, leaving 7 bases between. The CDR3 DNA sequence: TGTGCCAGCAGTACCCCTTCAGATACGCAGTATTTT. Protein product: CASSTPSDTQYF.

At least ten counts were recorded for this clonotype. V usage is TRBV28 and J usage is TRBJ1-1, with TRBD1 identical over 8 bases. Germline V gene lookup returns CDR1 MDHEN and CDR2 SYDVKM. The CDR3 has 13 residues. After removal of 4 bases from V and 6 bases from J, the junction contained 4 bases not matched to a gene. The CDR3 region has the DNA TGTGCCAGCAGTTCAGGGGGCCGCGCTGAAGCTTTCTTT. This gives the protein CASSSGGRAEAFF.

This clonotype was seen ten or more times. This sequence joins TRBV3-1 and TRBJ2-6; a weak D match, TRBD1 (6 bases). V shed 1 base and J shed 2 bases, with 6 bases lying between them. Germline values: CDR1 LGHDT, CDR2 YNNKEL (reference sequence). This CDR3 is built from 15 residues. The CDR3: CASSQAGAGANVLTF. The CDR3 coding sequence is TGTGCCAGCAGCCAAGCAGGGGCTGGGGCCAACGTCCTGACTTTC.